The 22 T cell receptor beta chains listed next were all sequenced from one sample in a study of T cells after yellow fever vaccination (dated by TCRdb to the late 2010s). Library preparation was by 5' RACE. Sequencing relied on an Illumina HiSeq 2500. TCRdb cleaned the public reads at Q25 with fastp, built clones with MiXCR and kept in-frame beta chains. Rows with one shared CDR3 protein collapse into an entry with the most common genes and DNA. This sample gives 25,000 to 40,000 distinct CDR3 sequences in total; 5% to 8.5% of them show up just once. The top ten hold roughly 22% of the sample. What the treatment or condition label conveys for this sample: live attenuated yellow fever vaccine strain. The material was PBMCs, either bulk or a sorted T-cell subset (CD4+, CD8+, memory, or dextramer-sorted; not recorded which), obtained on the day of the first yellow fever vaccination. The source is a man younger than 35 who received the YFV17D yellow fever vaccine.

This clonotype was seen at least ten times. The rearrangement links TRBV20-1 to TRBJ1-6; tentative D call: TRBD1 (5 bases). The CDR3 covers 13 residues. Trimming shortened V by 3 bases and J by 9 bases, and 12 bases separated the two germline ends. Germline CDR1 DFQATT, CDR2 SNEGSKA (reference sequence). The CDR3 DNA sequence: TGCAGTGCTAGGGGGGACGCAGTTTCACCCCTCCACTTT. It is translated as CSARGDAVSPLHF.

This clonotype was counted at least ten times. V and J are TRBV12-3 or TRBV12-4 and TRBJ2-7, with D possibly being TRBD2 (5 bases). This CDR3 contains 14 residues. Trimming cost V 0 bases and J 6 bases, with 12 bases left between them. CDR3 nucleotide sequence: TGTGCCAGCAGTTTAGCGGGAGCGGCGGGCGAGCAGTACTTC. It codes for CASSLAGAAGEQYF.

This clonotype was seen repeatedly, ten times or more. The chain recombines TRBV7-3 with TRBJ2-3; TRBD2 aligns across 8 bases. Germline V lookup: CDR1 SGHTA, CDR2 FQGTGA. Losses at the gene ends were 1 base for V and 0 bases for J; bases not matched to a gene: 9. This CDR3 has 18 residues. CDR3 loop: CASSLSSGGGLSTDTQYF. CDR3 sequence (DNA): TGTGCCAGCAGCTTAAGTTCCGGCGGGGGGTTGAGCACAGATACGCAGTATTTT.

As regards this clonotype: This clone may be a read error of a much larger clone one base away. The chain carries TRBV5-6 and TRBJ2-4, with TRBD2 matching over 7 bases. The CDR3 length is 15 residues. In germline, CDR1 is SGHDT, CDR2 YYEEEE. DNA for the CDR3: TGTTCCAGCAGCCTTCCAGGCGGGAGTGGGAACATTCAGTACTTC. This codes for CSSSLPGGSGNIQYF.

The chain links TRBV5-1 to TRBJ1-2; TRBD1 is a possible D gene (5 bases). The CDR3 length is 16 residues. CDR1 is SGHRS, CDR2 YFSETQ, per germline. V was shortened by 0 bases and J by 4 bases, with 16 bases between the two germline ends. The CDR3 DNA reads TGCGCCAGCAGCTTGGATGCCGCATTCGGGGCCTATGGCTACACCTTC. It specifies CASSLDAAFGAYGYTF.

The gene calls are TRBV30 and TRBJ1-2; D remains ambiguous. Germline V gives CDR1 GTSNPN, CDR2 SVGIG (reference sequence). There are 15 residues in the CDR3. The V end was cut by 1 base, the J end by 6 bases, with 18 bases between. The CDR3 DNA follows: TGTGCCTGGAGTGGAGGCCTTCCCACTGTCGATGGCTACACCTTC. This gives the protein CAWSGGLPTVDGYTF.

This clonotype has at least ten counts. The CDR3, as DNA: TGTGCCAGCACTATGTGGTTAGGGGGCACTGAAGCTTTCTTT. Its protein product is CASTMWLGGTEAFF. This chain links TRBV12-3 or TRBV12-4 with TRBJ1-1; tentative D call: TRBD1 (6 bases). This CDR3 has 14 amino acids. V was shortened by 7 bases and J by 4 bases, with 16 bases between the two germline ends.

This clonotype appeared many times. The chain couples TRBV4-1 to TRBJ2-2; D is perhaps TRBD1 (5 bases). Trimming removed 0 bases from V and 6 bases from J, with 17 bases in between. CDR1 is MGHRA and CDR2 is YSYEKL in the germline V gene. This CDR3 is built from 17 residues. For the CDR3, the DNA is TGCGCCAGCAGCCAAGATATCGGGCAGGGTATCGCCGGGGAGCTGTTTTTT. It encodes CASSQDIGQGIAGELFF.

This clonotype was detected many times. The rearrangement uses TRBV12-3 or TRBV12-4 and TRBJ2-7; D might be TRBD2 (5 bases). Trimming stripped 4 bases from V and 4 bases from J, with 11 bases between. The CDR3 spans 13 residues. CDR3 protein: CASSWRRRYEQYF. In DNA form, the CDR3 reads TGTGCCAGCAGTTGGAGAAGGAGGTACGAGCAGTACTTC.

This clonotype was recorded many times. The chain couples TRBV11-1 to TRBJ2-2, with D tentatively TRBD1 (6 bases). The CDR3 runs to 15 residues. V dropped 4 bases and J dropped 0 bases, with 9 bases sitting between them. Germline loops: CDR1 SGHAT, CDR2 FQDESV (reference sequence). The CDR3: CASSYRASNTGELFF. CDR3 DNA: TGTGCCAGCAGCTACAGGGCCTCGAACACCGGGGAGCTGTTTTTT.

This clonotype was observed many times. The chain recombines TRBV20-1 with TRBJ2-6; unclear D gene. Germline assignment: CDR1 DFQATT and CDR2 SNEGSKA (reference sequence). CDR3 length equals 14 residues. V lost 1 base, J lost 0 bases, and 4 bases lay in between. CDR3 sequence: CSARAGSGANVLTF. In DNA, the CDR3 is TGCAGTGCTAGAGCCGGCTCTGGGGCCAACGTCCTGACTTTC.

V is TRBV5-5 and J is TRBJ1-2; D gene unclear. Germline V gives CDR1 SGHKS, CDR2 YYEKEE (reference sequence). This CDR3 spans 14 amino acids. Trimming cost V 0 bases and J 8 bases, with 14 bases left between them. The chain's CDR3 is CASSLEQTYGGYTF. The CDR3 DNA reads TGTGCCAGCAGCTTGGAACAGACGTACGGAGGCTACACCTTC.

This clonotype was found many times. The rearrangement links TRBV2 to TRBJ2-1, with a tentative D call TRBD2 (6 bases). CDR1 is SNHLY, CDR2 FYNNEI, per germline. This CDR3 is 16 amino acids long. Trimming removed 7 bases at V and 4 bases at J, with 20 bases between. The CDR3 spells CASIPAGTASYNEQFF. Here the CDR3 DNA reads TGTGCCAGCATTCCCGCGGGGACGGCTTCTTACAATGAGCAGTTCTTC.

Note on this clonotype: This may stem from a read error, because a much larger clone lies one nucleotide away. This chain joins TRBV12-3 or TRBV12-4 and TRBJ2-5; D possibly corresponds to TRBD2 (5 bases). V was cut by 5 bases and J by 5 bases, with 15 bases left in between. The CDR3 runs 14 residues. Here the CDR3 DNA reads TGTGCCAGCAGTAGAGGGTTCCGCCACGAGACCCAGTACTTC. Amino acids: CASSRGFRHETQYF.

This clonotype occurred many times. The chain combines TRBV5-4 with TRBJ2-3; 9 bases match TRBD2. In germline, CDR1 is SGHNT, CDR2 YYREEE (reference sequence). V dropped 4 bases and J dropped 2; count of bases not matched to a gene: 11. This CDR3 region has 17 residues. This CDR3 reads CASSKATSGGITDTQYF. CDR3 nucleotides: TGTGCCAGCAGCAAGGCCACGAGCGGGGGGATCACAGATACGCAGTATTTT.

This clonotype was counted between two and nine times. This sequence joins TRBV30 and TRBJ2-1; 8 positions match TRBD2. The CDR3 covers 14 residues. J lost 4 bases, V lost 2 bases, and 4 bases had no gene match. Germline V gives CDR1 GTSNPN, CDR2 SVGIG (reference sequence). The CDR3 loop reads CAWSRGGTYNEQFF. The CDR3 DNA reads TGTGCCTGGAGTCGCGGGGGGACGTACAATGAGCAGTTCTTC.

Ten or more counts support this clonotype. V gene TRBV6-4 combines with J gene TRBJ2-1; a possible D gene is TRBD2 (7 bases). The length of the CDR3 is 19 residues. The V end lost 6 bases, the J end lost 0 bases, and 24 bases lay between the germline ends. Germline assignment: CDR1 MRHNA and CDR2 SNTAGT. The CDR3 reads CASSPGGAGAASSYNEQFF. The CDR3, as DNA: TGTGCCAGCAGCCCCGGTGGGGCGGGGGCCGCGAGCTCCTACAATGAGCAGTTCTTC.

This clonotype occurred many times. The rearrangement joins TRBV7-2 to TRBJ2-6; D is undetermined. The CDR3 has 13 amino acids. V shed 8 bases and J shed 1 base, with 6 bases lying between them. Germline V gives CDR1 SGHTA, CDR2 FQGNSA. The CDR3 protein is CASEGSGANVLTF. The CDR3 nucleotides read TGTGCCAGCGAAGGTTCTGGGGCCAACGTCCTGACTTTC.

The sample holds many counts of this clonotype. This rearrangement joins TRBV5-1 to TRBJ1-1, with 7 bases matching TRBD1. The CDR3 spans 17 residues. Trimming took 0 bases from V and 5 from J; bases not matched to a gene: 13. Per germline, CDR1 SGHRS and CDR2 YFSETQ. CDR3 nucleotides: TGCGCCAGCAGCTTGGCGGCTAGGGGGCGGATGGATACTGAAGCTTTCTTT. Protein product: CASSLAARGRMDTEAFF.

A word on this clonotype: Possible read error: a much larger clone is one base away. The chain is built from TRBV10-2 and TRBJ2-1, with TRBD2 identical over 9 bases. Germline V lookup: CDR1 WSHSY, CDR2 SAAADI. J was trimmed by 8 bases and V by 5 bases; bases with no gene match: 7. The CDR3 is 14 amino acids. The CDR3: CASSLAGPGHEQFF. Here the CDR3 DNA reads TGCGCCAGCAGTCTAGCGGGACCGGGCCATGAGCAGTTCTTC.

This clonotype was picked up many times. The CDR3 sequence is CASSMRRGPNEQYF. As DNA, the CDR3 is TGTGCCAGCAGTATGAGGCGGGGGCCCAACGAGCAGTACTTC. The chain uses TRBV12-3 or TRBV12-4 and TRBJ2-7; D is possibly TRBD2 (7 bases). Between the trimmed V and J ends, which lost 5 bases and 5 bases, there was a span of 16 bases. The CDR3 spans 14 residues.

This clonotype has at least ten counts. One end of the junction does not line up with germline, which may come from a read error. The J gene is TRBJ1-1, the V gene TRBV6-5; a weak D match, TRBD1 (5 bases). The CDR3 extends over 14 amino acids. Germline CDR1 MNHEY, CDR2 SVGAGI. CDR3 protein: CASSSPGVKTEAFF. In nucleotides, the CDR3 is TGTGCCAGCAGTTCCCCGGGGGTGAAGACTGAAGCTTTCTTT.